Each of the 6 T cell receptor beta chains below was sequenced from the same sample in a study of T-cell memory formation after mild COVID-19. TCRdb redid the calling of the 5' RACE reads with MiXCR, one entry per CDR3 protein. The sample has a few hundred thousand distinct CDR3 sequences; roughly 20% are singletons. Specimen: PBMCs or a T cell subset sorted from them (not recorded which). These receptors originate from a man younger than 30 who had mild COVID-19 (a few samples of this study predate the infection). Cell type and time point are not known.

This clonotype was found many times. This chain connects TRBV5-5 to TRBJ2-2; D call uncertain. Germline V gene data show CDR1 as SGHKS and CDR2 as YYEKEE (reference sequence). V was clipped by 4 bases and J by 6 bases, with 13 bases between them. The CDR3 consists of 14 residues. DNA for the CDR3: TGTGCCAGCAGCCCCCGGACCCGCCCCGGGGAGCTGTTTTTT. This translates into CASSPRTRPGELFF.

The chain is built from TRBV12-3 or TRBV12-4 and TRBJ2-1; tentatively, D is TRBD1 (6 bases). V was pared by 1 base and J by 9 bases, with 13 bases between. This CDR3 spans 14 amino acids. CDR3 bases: TGTGCCAGCAGTTTAGGGACAGCCTACGTTGAGCAGTTCTTC. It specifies CASSLGTAYVEQFF.

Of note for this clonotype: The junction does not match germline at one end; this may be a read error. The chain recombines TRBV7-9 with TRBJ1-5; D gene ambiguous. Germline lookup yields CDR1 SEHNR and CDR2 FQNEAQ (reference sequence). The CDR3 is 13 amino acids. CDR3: CASGLMGYQPQHF. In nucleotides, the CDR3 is TGTGCCAGCGGCTTGATGGGGTATCAGCCCCAGCATTTT.

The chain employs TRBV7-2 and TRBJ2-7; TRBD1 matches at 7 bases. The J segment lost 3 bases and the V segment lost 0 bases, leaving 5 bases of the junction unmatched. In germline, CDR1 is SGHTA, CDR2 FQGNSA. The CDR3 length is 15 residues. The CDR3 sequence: CASSLAGDSIYEQYV. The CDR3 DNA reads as TGTGCCAGCAGCTTAGCTGGGGACAGCATCTACGAGCAGTACGTC.

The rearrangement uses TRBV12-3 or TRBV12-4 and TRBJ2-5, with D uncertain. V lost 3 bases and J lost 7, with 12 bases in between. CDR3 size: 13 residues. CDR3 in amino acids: CASSLGPLWTQYF. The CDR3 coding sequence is TGTGCCAGCAGTTTGGGCCCGTTATGGACCCAGTACTTC.

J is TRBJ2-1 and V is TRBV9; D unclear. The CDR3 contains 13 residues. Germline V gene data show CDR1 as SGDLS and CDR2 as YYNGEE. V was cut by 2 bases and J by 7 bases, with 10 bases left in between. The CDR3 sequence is CASSVGIPNEQFF. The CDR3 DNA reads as TGTGCCAGCAGCGTTGGGATCCCGAATGAGCAGTTCTTC.